This T cell receptor (beta chain) was captured by sequencing in a study of cytomegalovirus exposure and HLA in healthy donors. All the people who gave samples were healthy bone marrow donors. PCR was performed using 60 Vbeta and 13 Jbeta primers. Clones were sequenced by immunoSEQ multiplex PCR, and TCRdb holds only the in-frame ones, with some missing. Among 90,000 to 100,000 clones listed, roughly 80% were seen once. As concerns this clone: Other DNA sequences in the same sample also yield this CDR3.

The clonotype originates from a female donor in good health and CMV-seronegative. The sequenced sample was PBMCs.

For the CDR3, the DNA is TGTGCCAGCAGCTTAGCGACAGGTGCGAACACTGAAGCTTTCTTT. Amino acids: CASSLATGANTEAFF. V usage is TRBV7-6 and J usage is TRBJ1-1; TRBD1 might be the D (6 bases). V dropped 0 bases and J dropped 1 base, with 9 bases sitting between them. Looked up from germline, CDR1 is SGHVS and CDR2 is FNYEAQ. The CDR3 spans 15 residues.